These 11 T cell receptor beta chains share one sample of origin, sequenced in a study of blood T cell repertoires in COVID-19. Only in-frame clones appear in the TCRdb table, and some are missing; sequencing was by immunoSEQ multiplex PCR. The repertoire holds 150,000 or so clones, with approximately 82% as singletons. Sequencing was done on a sample of peripheral blood. The source is a woman in her forties or fifties with acute or convalescent COVID-19.

The rearrangement links TRBV5-1 to TRBJ2-4; TRBD2 matches at 11 bases. Germline V CDR1 and CDR2: SGHRS, YFSETQ. The CDR3 consists of 15 residues. The V gene end was trimmed by 4 bases and the J gene end by 5 bases; junction bases not matched to a gene: 5. CDR3 DNA: TGCGCCAGCAGCGATAGCGGGGGGGCCCAAAACATTCAGTACTTC. Translating gives CASSDSGGAQNIQYF.

This chain links TRBV5-4 with TRBJ2-6; D ambiguous. V lost 4 bases, J lost 2 bases, and 13 bases lay in between. Per germline, CDR1 SGHNT and CDR2 YYREEE (reference sequence). This CDR3 is 16 amino acids long. The DNA for the CDR3 is TGTGCCAGCAGCCGCCCCCCGACTGCTGGGGCCAACGTCCTGACTTTC. As protein: CASSRPPTAGANVLTF.

The rearrangement joins TRBV25-1 to TRBJ1-2; 8 bases are shared with TRBD1. The CDR3 is 15 residues long. V lost 2 bases and J lost 4; bases outside the gene matches: 6. Germline CDR1 and CDR2: MGHDK and SYGVNS. The CDR3 DNA reads as TGTGCCAGCAGTGAAGACAGGGGTGGAATCTATGGCTACACCTTC. Amino acids: CASSEDRGGIYGYTF.

This chain joins TRBV7-2 and TRBJ1-5, with D maybe TRBD1 (5 bases). CDR3 length: 19 residues. Germline CDR1 and CDR2: SGHTA and FQGNSA. Trimming cost V 2 bases and J 6 bases, with 26 bases left between them. The CDR3 sequence: CASSLLLITGTQAGQPQHF. The CDR3, as DNA: TGTGCCAGCAGCTTACTTCTTATCACCGGGACCCAAGCGGGTCAGCCCCAGCATTTT.

This chain joins TRBV6-4 and TRBJ2-7; 12 bases map to TRBD2. Looked up from germline, CDR1 is MRHNA and CDR2 is SNTAGT. V lost 6 bases to trimming and J lost 0 bases; unmatched junction nucleotides: 9. This CDR3 is 17 amino acids long. The chain's CDR3 is CASSPLAGGHISYEQYF. Written as DNA, the CDR3 is TGTGCCAGCAGCCCCCTAGCGGGGGGGCATATCTCCTACGAGCAGTACTTC.

As to this clone: Sequence at one end of the junction differs from germline and may be a read error. The V gene is TRBV7-2, the J gene TRBJ2-1, with D perhaps TRBD2 (7 bases). The CDR3 consists of 14 residues. Germline V gene sequence: CDR1 SGHTA, CDR2 FQGNSA. CDR3 loop: CASNLQGGGNEQFF. The CDR3 DNA sequence: TGTGCCAGCAACTTACAAGGGGGAGGGAATGAGCAGTTCTTC. The variable domain in full, completed from reference TRBV7-2 and TRBJ2-1, reads GAGVSQSPSNKVTEKGKDVELRCDPISGHTALYWYRQSLGQGLEFLIYFQGNSAPDKSGLPSDRFSAERTGGSVSTLTIQRTQQEDSAVYLCASNLQGGGNEQFFGPGTRLTVL.

The chain has TRBV27 and TRBJ2-3, with 8 bases that match TRBD2. The CDR3 consists of 15 residues. The V gene end was trimmed by 6 bases and the J gene end by 3 bases; junction bases not matched to a gene: 8. In germline, CDR1 is MNHEY, CDR2 SMNVEV (reference sequence). This CDR3 is CASSSGGLVTDTQYF. The CDR3 DNA follows: TGTGCCAGCAGCAGCGGGGGTCTGGTTACAGATACGCAGTATTTT.

The chain is built from TRBV11-3 and TRBJ1-4; TRBD1 matches at 8 bases. This CDR3 is built from 15 residues. Germline values: CDR1 SGHNT, CDR2 YENEEA. Trimming removed 2 bases from V and 4 bases from J; junction bases left unmatched: 3. The DNA of the CDR3 is TGTGCCAGCAGCTTAAAGACAGGGGATAATGAAAAACTGTTTTTT. Translation gives CASSLKTGDNEKLFF.

V and J are TRBV19 and TRBJ1-5; D is unclear. V lost 7 bases to trimming and J lost 2 bases, with 15 bases between them. The CDR3 loop spans 15 amino acids. The germline V gene encodes CDR1 LNHDA and CDR2 SQIVND (reference sequence). The CDR3 DNA is TGTGCCAGTAAAAAAACAACGAACGGCAATCAGCCCCAGCATTTT. Translated, it gives CASKKTTNGNQPQHF.

The chain has TRBV11-1 and TRBJ1-6; 8 bases map to TRBD1. Trimming took 5 bases from V and 6 from J; bases not matched to a gene: 6. The germline gives CDR1 SGHAT, CDR2 FQDESV (reference sequence). The CDR3 runs 15 residues. The CDR3 reads CASSPRDRSNSPLHF. CDR3 DNA sequence: TGTGCCAGCAGCCCCCGGGACAGGAGTAATTCACCCCTCCACTTT. The complete variable domain, with remaining parts taken from reference TRBV11-1 and TRBJ1-6, reads EAEVAQSPRYKITEKSQAVAFWCDPISGHATLYWYRQILGQGPELLVQFQDESVVDDSQLPKDRFSAERLKGVDSTLKIQPAELGDSAMYLCASSPRDRSNSPLHFGNGTRLTVT.

The chain carries TRBV5-5 and TRBJ2-1, with D possibly matching TRBD2 (5 bases). Germline V CDR1 and CDR2: SGHKS, YYEKEE (reference sequence). V lost 5 bases and J 4 bases, leaving 16 bases between the germline ends. This CDR3 has 15 residues. CDR3 in DNA: TGTGCCAGCAGTTTCTTACTAGTCGGGTACAATGAGCAGTTCTTC. It encodes CASSFLLVGYNEQFF.